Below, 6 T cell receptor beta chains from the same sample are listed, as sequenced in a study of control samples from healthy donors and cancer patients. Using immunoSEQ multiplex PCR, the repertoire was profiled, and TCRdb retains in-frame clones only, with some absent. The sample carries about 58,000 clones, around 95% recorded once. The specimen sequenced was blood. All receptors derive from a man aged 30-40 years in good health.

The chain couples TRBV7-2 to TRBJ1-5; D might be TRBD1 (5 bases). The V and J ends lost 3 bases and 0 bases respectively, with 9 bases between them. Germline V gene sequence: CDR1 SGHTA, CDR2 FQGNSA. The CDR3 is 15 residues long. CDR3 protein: CASSLGVGSNQPQHF. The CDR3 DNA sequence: TGTGCCAGCAGCTTGGGGGTAGGTAGCAATCAGCCCCAGCATTTT.

The CDR3 DNA sequence: TGTGCCAGCAGTTTGGGACAGGGAATGACTGAAGCTTTCTTT. Residues: CASSLGQGMTEAFF. The V call is TRBV6-5, the J call TRBJ1-1, with TRBD1 matching 9 bases. CDR1 and CDR2 (germline): MNHEY, SVGAGI. J was trimmed by 5 bases and V by 4 bases; bases with no gene match: 5. The CDR3 has 14 amino acids.

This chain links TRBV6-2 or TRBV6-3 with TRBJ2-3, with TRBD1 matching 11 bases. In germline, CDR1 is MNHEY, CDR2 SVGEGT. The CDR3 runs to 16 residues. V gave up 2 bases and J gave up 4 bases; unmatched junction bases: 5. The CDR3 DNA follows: TGTGCCAGCAGTTACGGGGACAGGGGGGATGCAGATACGCAGTATTTT. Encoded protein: CASSYGDRGDADTQYF.

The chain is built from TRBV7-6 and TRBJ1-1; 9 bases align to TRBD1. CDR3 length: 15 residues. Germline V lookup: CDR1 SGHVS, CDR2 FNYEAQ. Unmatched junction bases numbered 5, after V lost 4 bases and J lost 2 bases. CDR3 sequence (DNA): TGTGCCAGCAGCTCGACAGGGGGGATAAACACTGAAGCTTTCTTT. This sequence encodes CASSSTGGINTEAFF.

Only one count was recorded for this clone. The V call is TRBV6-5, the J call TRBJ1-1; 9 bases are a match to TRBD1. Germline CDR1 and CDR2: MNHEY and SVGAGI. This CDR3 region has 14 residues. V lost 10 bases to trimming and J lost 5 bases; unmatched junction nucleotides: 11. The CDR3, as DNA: TGTGCCACTTTTCCGGGACAGGGAATTACTGAAGCTTTCTTT. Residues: CATFPGQGITEAFF.

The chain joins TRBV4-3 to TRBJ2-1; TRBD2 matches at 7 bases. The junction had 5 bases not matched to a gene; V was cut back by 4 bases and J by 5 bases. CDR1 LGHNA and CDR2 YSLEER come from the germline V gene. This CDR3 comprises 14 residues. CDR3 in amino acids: CASSRWTSHNEQFF. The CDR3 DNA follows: TGCGCCAGCAGCCGATGGACTAGTCACAATGAGCAGTTCTTC.